This TCR beta chain was captured by sequencing in a study of T cells in Graves' hyperthyroidism and ophthalmopathy. General study points: Blood also showed most of the thyroid clonotypes that were expanded above 0.001.

Reasons for excluding patients were uncontrolled infection, other autoimmune disease, pregnancy or lactation. The CDR3 has 15 amino acids. The V and J ends lost 2 bases and 7 bases respectively, with 14 bases between them. Germline CDR1 reads SGHTA; CDR2 reads FQGNSA. Points on this clonotype: What it binds is unknown.

The TCR beta CDR3 regions underwent amplification using RNA transcripts as the source. The HTBI primer set served for first-round RT-PCR of the TCR CDR3. MiXCR, run by TCRdb on the multiplex PCR reads, gives a single entry per CDR3 protein. The sample lists fewer than 650,000 distinct CDR3 sequences, 46% occurring once. The genes are TRBV7-2 and TRBJ1-4, with unresolved D. Sequencing was carried out using peripheral blood or thyroid tissue (not recorded which). The source is an adult woman with Graves' disease, either hyperthyroidism or ophthalmopathy (not recorded which). CDR3 nucleotide sequence: TGTGCCAGCAGCTTATCTACCGGGTTGGGTGAAAAACTGTTTTTT. It encodes CASSLSTGLGEKLFF. The variable domain in full, with the rest retrieved from reference TRBV7-2 and TRBJ1-4, is GAGVSQSPSNKVTEKGKDVELRCDPISGHTALYWYRQSLGQGLEFLIYFQGNSAPDKSGLPSDRFSAERTGGSVSTLTIQRTQQEDSAVYLCASSLSTGLGEKLFFGSGTQLSVL.